These 8 T cell receptor beta chains were sequenced from one sample in a study of human T cells and chemical hapten exposure. Unfractionated whole blood was the source of the extracted total RNA. TCRdb independently ran MiXCR on the 5' RACE reads; one entry per CDR3 protein. Of some 150,000 distinct CDR3 sequences in the sample, about 4% were seen once. The receptor set was obtained from a female donor in good health.

The sample holds many counts of this clonotype. This chain links TRBV5-1 with TRBJ1-4; D is uncertain. CDR1 is SGHRS and CDR2 is YFSETQ in the germline V gene. Between the trimmed V and J ends, which lost 0 bases and 8 bases, there was a span of 11 bases. The CDR3 contains 14 residues. The CDR3, as DNA: TGCGCCAGCAGCTTGGGCCGGGTCCGGGAAAAACTGTTTTTT. This translates into CASSLGRVREKLFF.

This clonotype appeared many times. J is TRBJ1-2 and V is TRBV4-1; the D gene is possibly TRBD1 (6 bases). Per germline, CDR1 MGHRA and CDR2 YSYEKL. The CDR3 length is 14 residues. V was trimmed by 0 bases and J by 4 bases, leaving 9 bases between them. CDR3 amino acids: CASSQDYRAYGYTF. CDR3 bases: TGCGCCAGCAGCCAAGATTACAGGGCCTATGGCTACACCTTC.

As to this clonotype: This may come from a read error, since a much larger clone is one base off. The chain uses TRBV6-2 or TRBV6-3 and TRBJ2-3, with 7 nucleotides matching TRBD1. The CDR3 contains 15 residues. The junction had 11 bases not matched to a gene; V was cut back by 9 bases and J by 2 bases. Per the germline V gene, CDR1 is MNHEY and CDR2 is SVGEGT. The CDR3 loop is CARISYRGDTDTQYF. The CDR3 region has the DNA TGTGCCAGAATATCCTACAGGGGCGACACAGATACGCAGTATTTT.

The chain has TRBV28 and TRBJ2-7; TRBD2 is a possible D gene (5 bases). The V end was cut by 8 bases, the J end by 0 bases, with 14 bases between. Germline-derived CDR1 and CDR2 are MDHEN and SYDVKM. The CDR3 contains 14 residues. This chain's CDR3 is CASRVIGVSYEQYF. In DNA, the CDR3 is TGTGCCAGCCGCGTGATCGGGGTCTCCTACGAGCAGTACTTC.

This clonotype appeared many times. The V call is TRBV30, the J call TRBJ1-5; TRBD1 agrees at 12 bases. The CDR3 loop spans 17 amino acids. Per germline, CDR1 GTSNPN and CDR2 SVGIG (reference sequence). Trimming removed 5 bases from V and 1 base from J; junction bases left unmatched: 9. The chain's CDR3 is CAWAAGTGGGSNQPQHF. The CDR3 DNA sequence: TGTGCCTGGGCCGCCGGGACAGGGGGCGGAAGCAATCAGCCCCAGCATTTT.

In this sample, this clonotype turned up many times. The chain has TRBV28 and TRBJ1-4; D gene ambiguous. Trimming took off 5 bases at V and 5 bases at J, with 15 bases between the two ends. There are 15 residues in the CDR3. Germline CDR1 and CDR2: MDHEN and SYDVKM. The CDR3, as DNA: TGTGCCAGCAGTCCCGGAGCCGGTCCGAATGAAAAACTGTTTTTT. As protein: CASSPGAGPNEKLFF.

This clonotype was counted at least ten times. The junction and the germline gene differ at one end; a read error may be behind it. The chain is built from TRBV4-1 and TRBJ1-4; D not resolved. Looked up from germline, CDR1 is MGHRA and CDR2 is YSYEKL. The CDR3 is 15 amino acids. CDR3 sequence reads: CASSQAGIPKEKLFF. CDR3 nucleotide sequence: TGCGCCAGCAGCCAAGCCGGGATACCTAAGGAAAAACTGTTTTTT.

This clonotype has more than one count but fewer than ten. J is TRBJ2-3 and V is TRBV6-2 or TRBV6-3, with TRBD1 matching 12 bases. Germline V lookup: CDR1 MNHEY, CDR2 SVGEGT. The CDR3 consists of 14 residues. Trimming took 6 bases from V and 7 from J; bases not matched to a gene: 5. The CDR3 loop is CASSGTGGVYTQYF. As DNA, the CDR3 is TGTGCCAGCAGCGGGACAGGGGGCGTTTATACGCAGTATTTT.